Reported below is one T cell receptor (beta chain). Its cognate antigen is unknown. Profiled with immunoSEQ multiplex PCR; TCRdb holds only in-frame clones, not every one. This sample carries more than 70,000 clones, roughly nine tenths of them seen once, and the ten largest clones take roughly 1.5%. This entry comes from a study of Tregs in tolerant kidney transplant recipients. Study-wide results and limits: Validation in larger populations is needed because few patients were studied. For some patients, primers changed over time, blocking nucleotide-level comparison. Tolerant patients' donor-specific Tregs expanded beyond overall Tregs, suggesting antigen-driven growth.

The nonmyeloablative bone marrow transplants came from related graft donors, with transient mixed chimerism. Unstimulated regulatory T cells (CD4+CD25+CD127-), CD4+CD25- non-regulatory cells, CD4 and CD8 cells were FACS-sorted from thawed PBMCs. The V gene end was trimmed by 2 bases and the J gene end by 9 bases; junction bases not matched to a gene: 6. CDR3 length equals 14 residues. Germline V CDR1 and CDR2: SGHAT, FQNNGV. Sequenced here: CD4+ T cells from blood (PBMCs), sampled 24 months after the transplant. The chain couples TRBV11-2 to TRBJ2-1, with 8 nucleotides matching TRBD2. The receptor was derived from a human patient who received a combined kidney and bone marrow transplant. Some of the T cells might come from the graft donor. The DNA of the CDR3 is TGTGCCAGCAGCTTACGGAGCGGGAGCGGTGAGCAGTTCTTC. Amino acid sequence: CASSLRSGSGEQFF.